Below are 2 T cell receptor beta chains sequenced from a single sample in a study of T cells in Graves' hyperthyroidism and ophthalmopathy. TCR beta CDR3 regions were amplified from RNA transcripts. When the TCR CDR3 underwent first-round RT-PCR, the HTBI primer set was used. TCRdb ran MiXCR on the multiplex PCR reads and lists one entry per CDR3 protein. The table shows roughly 550,000 distinct CDR3 sequences, with roughly 16% occurring only once. The source material was blood. Every receptor here comes from a woman aged 25-40 years with Graves' ophthalmopathy.

At least ten counts were recorded for this clonotype. CDR3 bases: TGTGCCAGCAAACCAGGGGGCGGATACACTGAAGCTTTCTTT. Translated, it gives CASKPGGGYTEAFF. The rearrangement uses TRBV12-3 or TRBV12-4 and TRBJ1-1, with 8 bases aligning to TRBD1. Trimming took 7 bases from V and 3 from J; bases not matched to a gene: 7. This CDR3 has 14 residues.

At least ten counts were recorded for this clonotype. The rearrangement links TRBV9 to TRBJ2-5, with D unclear. V shed 1 base and J shed 5 bases, with 9 bases lying between them. The CDR3 is 13 amino acids. CDR1 SGDLS and CDR2 YYNGEE come from the germline V gene. The CDR3 DNA follows: TGTGCCAGCAGCGTACTTACCCAGGAGACCCAGTACTTC. It specifies CASSVLTQETQYF.